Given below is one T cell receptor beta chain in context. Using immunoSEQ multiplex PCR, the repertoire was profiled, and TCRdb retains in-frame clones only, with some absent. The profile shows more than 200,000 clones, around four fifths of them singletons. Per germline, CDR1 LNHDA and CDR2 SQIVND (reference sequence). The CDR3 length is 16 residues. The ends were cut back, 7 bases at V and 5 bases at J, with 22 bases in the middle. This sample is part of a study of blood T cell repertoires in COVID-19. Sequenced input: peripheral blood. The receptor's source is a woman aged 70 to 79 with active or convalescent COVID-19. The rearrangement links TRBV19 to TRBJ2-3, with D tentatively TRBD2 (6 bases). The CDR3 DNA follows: TGTGCCAGTATCGGCCGGGGAGGACCCTCCGGAGATACGCAGTATTTT. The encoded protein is CASIGRGGPSGDTQYF.